These 18 T cell receptor beta chains were all obtained from the same sample, sequenced in a study of T-cell reconstitution after alpha-beta-depleted transplantation in children (dated by TCRdb to about 2016). The label giving this sample's treatment or condition can be read as: allogeneic hematopoietic cell transplantation with graft depleted of TCRalphabeta T cells and CD19 B cells. The protocol used for the library was PCR. Sequencing instrument: Illumina HiSeq 2500. TCR library preparation used molecular barcoding, with unique molecular identifiers applied to normalize quantification of the TCRbeta repertoire. TCRdb itself trimmed the public reads at Q25 with fastp, ran MiXCR and retained productive beta chains. Entries that share a CDR3 protein sequence are merged under the most common genes and DNA. The sample records 900,000 or so distinct CDR3 sequences, around 17% of which are singletons. Approximately 4.5% of the sample is taken by the ten largest.

Here the sequenced sample was PBMCs, mostly from graft donor cells, taken 360 days after TCRalphabeta/CD19-depleted stem cell transplant. These receptors were obtained from a male patient between 10 and 17 years old who had a stem cell transplant for acute lymphoblastic leukemia, so the T cells may come from the graft donor.

The V gene is TRBV5-1, the J gene TRBJ2-7; D gene ambiguous. This CDR3 region has 13 residues. CDR1 is SGHRS, CDR2 YFSETQ, per germline. V gave up 1 base and J gave up 2 bases, with 7 bases separating them. This CDR3 reads CASSLRVPYEQYF. For the CDR3, the DNA is TGCGCCAGCAGCTTGCGGGTCCCCTACGAGCAGTACTTC.

The chain is built from TRBV7-9 and TRBJ1-6; D perhaps matches TRBD1 (5 bases). In germline, CDR1 is SEHNR, CDR2 FQNEAQ (reference sequence). V was shortened by 5 bases and J by 8 bases, with 19 bases between the two germline ends. The CDR3 has 16 residues. The CDR3 nucleotides are TGTGCCAGCAGCCTCGGCGCGGGGCAACATGATTCACCCCTCCACTTT. The encoded protein is CASSLGAGQHDSPLHF.

There are a few counts of this clonotype. This chain joins TRBV5-6 and TRBJ1-1; 11 positions match TRBD1. J gave up 6 bases and V 4 bases, and 8 bases lay outside the gene matches. The CDR3 sequence is 15 residues long. Germline V gene sequence: CDR1 SGHDT, CDR2 YYEEEE. The DNA of the CDR3 is TGTGCCAGCAGCCCAGACTGGACAGGGGGCCCTGAAGCTTTCTTT. Translation: CASSPDWTGGPEAFF.

This clonotype was recorded a few times. The chain is built from TRBV9 and TRBJ2-3, with D possibly being TRBD1 (5 bases). Trimming pared 0 bases from V and 0 bases from J, leaving 17 bases between. CDR1 SGDLS and CDR2 YYNGEE come from the germline V gene. CDR3 size: 18 residues. CDR3 region: CASSVAPSTVTSTDTQYF. As DNA, the CDR3 is TGTGCCAGCAGCGTAGCCCCGTCGACAGTCACTAGCACAGATACGCAGTATTTT.

The chain is built from TRBV29-1 and TRBJ2-6, with 7 bases fitting TRBD1. Losses at the gene ends were 4 bases for V and 3 bases for J; bases not matched to a gene: 3. The CDR3 consists of 14 residues. Germline CDR1 is SQVTM and CDR2 is ANQGSEA. Here the CDR3 DNA reads TGCAGCGTTGTTGACAGGGTTGGGGCCAACGTCCTGACTTTC. It codes for CSVVDRVGANVLTF.

This chain joins TRBV11-2 and TRBJ2-3, with D unclear. Looked up from germline, CDR1 is SGHAT and CDR2 is FQNNGV. The CDR3 is made up of 15 amino acids. The V gene lost 2 bases and the J gene lost 0 bases, with 9 bases spanning the gap. CDR3 loop: CASSLPRFSTDTQYF. CDR3 coding DNA: TGTGCCAGCAGCTTACCTAGGTTTAGCACAGATACGCAGTATTTT.

This clonotype has a handful of counts. V is TRBV7-2 and J is TRBJ2-7, with TRBD2 matching 10 bases. The V gene end was trimmed by 2 bases and the J gene end by 3 bases; junction bases not matched to a gene: 25. Looked up from germline, CDR1 is SGHTA and CDR2 is FQGNSA. The CDR3 spans 22 residues. CDR3 sequence reads: CASSLSWHRGIPSGSLVYEQYF. For the CDR3, the DNA is TGTGCCAGCAGCTTATCTTGGCACAGGGGAATACCTAGCGGGAGCTTAGTCTACGAGCAGTACTTC.

This clonotype was detected once. The chain combines TRBV13 with TRBJ2-6; D might be TRBD2 (6 bases). V was shortened by 1 base and J by 1 base, with 23 bases between the two germline ends. This CDR3 has 21 amino acids. From germline, CDR1 is PRHDT and CDR2 FYEKMQ (reference sequence). CDR3: CASSLVGVLLAGGSGANVLTF. DNA of the CDR3: TGTGCCAGCAGCTTAGTCGGTGTTCTACTAGCCGGAGGGTCTGGGGCCAACGTCCTGACTTTC.

The rearrangement joins TRBV2 to TRBJ2-6, with D tentatively TRBD2 (5 bases). The germline gives CDR1 SNHLY, CDR2 FYNNEI. Trimming cost V 7 bases and J 0 bases, with 13 bases left between them. The CDR3 loop spans 16 amino acids. CDR3 bases: TGTGCCAGCACGAAGGAGCGGACCTCTGGGGCCAACGTCCTGACTTTC. This gives the protein CASTKERTSGANVLTF.

This clonotype has only a few counts. The chain links TRBV27 to TRBJ1-5, with 9 bases lining up with TRBD1. The ends lost 5 bases at V and 3 bases at J; junction bases unmatched: 14. This CDR3 is 18 amino acids long. Germline CDR1 reads MNHEY; CDR2 reads SMNVEV (reference sequence). In DNA, the CDR3 is TGTGCCAGCAGTCCCCCGAGCCCGACAGGGGGAAACAATCAGCCCCAGCATTTT. Translating it yields CASSPPSPTGGNNQPQHF.

This chain joins TRBV12-3 or TRBV12-4 and TRBJ2-1; 7 nucleotides match TRBD2. The CDR3 contains 15 residues. Unmatched junction bases numbered 8, after V lost 6 bases and J lost 3 bases. The CDR3 coding sequence is TGTGCCAGCAGATTTCTAGCGGAGGACTACAATGAGCAGTTCTTC. It specifies CASRFLAEDYNEQFF.

This chain links TRBV29-1 with TRBJ1-1; D call uncertain. Germline CDR1 SQVTM, CDR2 ANQGSEA. There are 11 residues in the CDR3. V was pared by 3 bases and J by 5 bases, with 7 bases between. The CDR3 protein is CSVDGTTEAFF. The CDR3 nucleotides read TGCAGCGTTGACGGCACTACTGAAGCTTTCTTT.

V usage is TRBV4-3 and J usage is TRBJ2-7, with D maybe TRBD2 (6 bases). Trimming took off 3 bases at V and 4 bases at J, with 40 bases between the two ends. Germline V gene sequence: CDR1 LGHNA, CDR2 YSLEER. The CDR3 is 23 residues long. The CDR3 here is CASSHPPEGRMYRDWERGYEQYF. The DNA for the CDR3 is TGCGCCAGCAGCCACCCCCCGGAGGGACGGATGTACCGGGACTGGGAACGTGGTTACGAGCAGTACTTC.

The chain couples TRBV7-9 to TRBJ2-5, with TRBD2 matching over 7 bases. The CDR3 is 16 amino acids. CDR1 is SEHNR, CDR2 FQNEAQ, per germline (reference sequence). The trim removed 1 base at V and 1 base at J, leaving 6 bases unmatched. In DNA form, the CDR3 reads TGTGCCAGCAGCTTAGTTTCTTCTAGCGGCCAAGAGACCCAGTACTTC. It yields the protein CASSLVSSSGQETQYF.

This CDR3 reads CASSPAQGAGDRRTEAFF. CDR3 sequence (DNA): TGTGCCAGCAGCCCAGCCCAGGGCGCCGGTGACAGACGCACTGAAGCTTTCTTT. The V gene is TRBV7-3, the J gene TRBJ1-1, with D possibly TRBD1 on 5 matching bases. Germline V gene sequence: CDR1 SGHTA, CDR2 FQGTGA. Trimming stripped 5 bases from V and 4 bases from J, with 26 bases between. This CDR3 comprises 18 residues.

This clonotype has more than one count but fewer than ten. The genes are TRBV6-1 and TRBJ2-2; 10 bases are a match to TRBD2. Germline values: CDR1 MNHNS, CDR2 SASEGT. The CDR3 sequence is 16 residues long. Trimming cost V 6 bases and J 7 bases; bases outside gene matches: 11. The CDR3, as DNA: TGTGCCAGCAGCCCTAGCGGGAGAAAGGCCGGCGGGGAGCTGTTTTTT. It yields the protein CASSPSGRKAGGELFF.

J is TRBJ2-7 and V is TRBV14; TRBD1 matches 9 bases. The CDR3 is made up of 16 amino acids. V was clipped by 4 bases and J by 4 bases; unmatched bases: 11. CDR1 SGHDN and CDR2 FVKESK come from the germline V gene. The CDR3 here is CASSPAFGQGYYEQYF. CDR3 nucleotide sequence: TGTGCCAGCAGCCCCGCCTTCGGACAGGGGTATTACGAGCAGTACTTC.

This clonotype was counted between two and nine times. The gene calls are TRBV19 and TRBJ1-4, with no clear D. The germline V gene has CDR1 LNHDA and CDR2 SQIVND (reference sequence). V was pared by 3 bases and J by 8 bases, with 4 bases between. This CDR3 spans 11 amino acids. CDR3 in DNA: TGTGCCAGTAGTATGAGAGAAAAACTGTTTTTT. Translated, it gives CASSMREKLFF. The full variable domain, in which reference TRBV19 and TRBJ1-4 provide the parts outside the CDR3, is DGGITQSPKYLFRKEGQNVTLSCEQNLNHDAMYWYRQDPGQGLRLIYYSQIVNDFQKGDIAEGYSVSREKKESFPLTVTSAQKNPTAFYLCASSMREKLFFGSGTQLSVL.